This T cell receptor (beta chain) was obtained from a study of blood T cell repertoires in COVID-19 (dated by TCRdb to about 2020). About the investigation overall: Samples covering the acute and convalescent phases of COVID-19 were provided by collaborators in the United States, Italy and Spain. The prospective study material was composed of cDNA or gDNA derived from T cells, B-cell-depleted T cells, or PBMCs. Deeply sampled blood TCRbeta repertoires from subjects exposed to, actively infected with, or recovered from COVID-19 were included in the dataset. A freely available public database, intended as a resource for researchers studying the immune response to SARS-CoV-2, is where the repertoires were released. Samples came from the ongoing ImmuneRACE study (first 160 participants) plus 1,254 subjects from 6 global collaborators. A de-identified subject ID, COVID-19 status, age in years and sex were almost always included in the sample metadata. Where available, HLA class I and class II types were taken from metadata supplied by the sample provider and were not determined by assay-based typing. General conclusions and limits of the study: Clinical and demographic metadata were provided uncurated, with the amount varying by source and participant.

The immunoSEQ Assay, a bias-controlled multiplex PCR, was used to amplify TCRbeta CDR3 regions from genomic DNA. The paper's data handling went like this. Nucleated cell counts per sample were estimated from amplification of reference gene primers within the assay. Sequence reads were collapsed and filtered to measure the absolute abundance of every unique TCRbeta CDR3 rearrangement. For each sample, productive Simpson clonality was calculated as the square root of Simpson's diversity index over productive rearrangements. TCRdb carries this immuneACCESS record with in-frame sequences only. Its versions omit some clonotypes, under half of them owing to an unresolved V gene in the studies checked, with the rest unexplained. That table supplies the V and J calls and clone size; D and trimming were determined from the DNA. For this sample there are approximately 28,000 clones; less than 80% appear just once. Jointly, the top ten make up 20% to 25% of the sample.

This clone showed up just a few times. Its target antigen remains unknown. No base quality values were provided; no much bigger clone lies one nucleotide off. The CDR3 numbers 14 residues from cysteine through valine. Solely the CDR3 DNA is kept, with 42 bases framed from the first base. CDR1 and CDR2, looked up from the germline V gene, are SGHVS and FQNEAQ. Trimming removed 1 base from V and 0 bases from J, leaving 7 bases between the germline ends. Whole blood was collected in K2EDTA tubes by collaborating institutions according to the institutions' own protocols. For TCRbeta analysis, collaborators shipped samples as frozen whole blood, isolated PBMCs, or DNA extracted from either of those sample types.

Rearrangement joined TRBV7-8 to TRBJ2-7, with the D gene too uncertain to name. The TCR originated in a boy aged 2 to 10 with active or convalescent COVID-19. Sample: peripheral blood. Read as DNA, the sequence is TGTGCCAGCAGCTTAGGTTCGGGCTCCTACGAGCAGTACGTC. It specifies CASSLGSGSYEQYV.